This T cell receptor (beta chain) was sequenced during a study of T cell responses to AZD1222 COVID-19 vaccine. V lost 8 bases, J lost 1 base, and 14 bases lay in between. This CDR3 has 13 residues. Germline values: CDR1 SQVTM, CDR2 ANQGSEA. Using immunoSEQ multiplex PCR, the repertoire was profiled, and TCRdb retains in-frame clones only, with some absent. This sample has 140,000 to 150,000 clones, with more than 90% found just once. The chain is built from TRBV29-1 and TRBJ1-1; no reliable D call. The receptor's source is an adult in good health. Sequencing used peripheral blood, obtained on day 0 of AZD1222 vaccination. The CDR3 bases are TGCAGCTCCCTAGAAGTCCGGAACACTGAAGCTTTCTTT. Protein product: CSSLEVRNTEAFF.